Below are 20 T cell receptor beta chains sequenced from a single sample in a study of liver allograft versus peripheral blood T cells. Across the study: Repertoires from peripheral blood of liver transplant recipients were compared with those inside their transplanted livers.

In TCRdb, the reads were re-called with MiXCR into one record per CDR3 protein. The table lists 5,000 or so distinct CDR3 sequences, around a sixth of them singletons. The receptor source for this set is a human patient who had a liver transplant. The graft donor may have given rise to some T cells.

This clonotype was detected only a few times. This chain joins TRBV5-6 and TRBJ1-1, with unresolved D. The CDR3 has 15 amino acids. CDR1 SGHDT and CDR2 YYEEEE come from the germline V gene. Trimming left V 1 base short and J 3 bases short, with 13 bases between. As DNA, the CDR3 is TGTGCCAGCAGCTTGAGGCGTTTCGGGTACACTGAAGCTTTCTTT. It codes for CASSLRRFGYTEAFF.

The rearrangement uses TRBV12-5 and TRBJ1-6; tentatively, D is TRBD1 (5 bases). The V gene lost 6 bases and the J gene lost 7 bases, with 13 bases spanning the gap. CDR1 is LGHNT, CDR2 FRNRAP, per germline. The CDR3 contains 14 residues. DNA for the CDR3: TGTGCTAGTGGCCTTTACGGGGGGAATTCACCCCTCCACTTT. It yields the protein CASGLYGGNSPLHF.

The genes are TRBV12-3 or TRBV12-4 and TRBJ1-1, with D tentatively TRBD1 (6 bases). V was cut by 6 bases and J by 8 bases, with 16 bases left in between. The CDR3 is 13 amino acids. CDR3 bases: TGTGCCAGCAGCTTACACCGAAGGGGGGAAGCTTTCTTT. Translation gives CASSLHRRGEAFF.

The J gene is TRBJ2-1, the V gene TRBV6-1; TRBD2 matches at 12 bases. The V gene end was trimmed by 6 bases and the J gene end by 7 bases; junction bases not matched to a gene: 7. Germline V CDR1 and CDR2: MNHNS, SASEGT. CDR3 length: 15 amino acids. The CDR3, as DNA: TGTGCCAGCAGCCTGACTAGCGGGAGCCCAAATGAGCAGTTCTTC. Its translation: CASSLTSGSPNEQFF.

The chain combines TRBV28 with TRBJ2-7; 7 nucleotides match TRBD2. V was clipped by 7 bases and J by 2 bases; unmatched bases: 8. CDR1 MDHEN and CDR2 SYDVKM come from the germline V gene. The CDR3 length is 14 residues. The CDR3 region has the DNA TGTGCCAGCATTAAAGGACTAGGGGCCTACGAGCAGTACTTC. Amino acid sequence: CASIKGLGAYEQYF.

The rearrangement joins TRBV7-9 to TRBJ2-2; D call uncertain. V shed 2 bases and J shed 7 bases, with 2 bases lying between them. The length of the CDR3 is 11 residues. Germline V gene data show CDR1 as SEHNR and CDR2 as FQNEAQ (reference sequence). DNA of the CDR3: TGTGCCAGCAGCTTAAACGGGGAGCTGTTTTTT. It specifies CASSLNGELFF. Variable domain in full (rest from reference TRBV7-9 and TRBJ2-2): DTGVSQNPRHKITKRGQNVTFRCDPISEHNRLYWYRQTLGQGPEFLTYFQNEAQLEKSRLLSDRFSAERPKGSFSTLEIQRTEQGDSAMYLCASSLNGELFFGEGSRLTVL.

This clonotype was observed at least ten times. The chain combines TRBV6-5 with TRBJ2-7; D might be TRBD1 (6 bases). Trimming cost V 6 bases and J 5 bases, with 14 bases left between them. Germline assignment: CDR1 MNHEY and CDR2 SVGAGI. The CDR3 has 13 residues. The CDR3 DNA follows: TGTGCCAGCAGGATACCAGGGGCCAACGAGCAGTACTTC. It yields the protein CASRIPGANEQYF.

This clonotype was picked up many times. This CDR3 reads CASSSGGAGSYEQYF. CDR3 bases: TGTGCCAGCAGCTCCGGGGGCGCGGGTTCCTACGAGCAGTACTTC. The chain is built from TRBV13 and TRBJ2-7; D might be TRBD1 or TRBD2, each matching 6 bases. The CDR3 extends over 15 amino acids. The V gene's germline CDR1 is PRHDT and CDR2 FYEKMQ (reference sequence). V was shortened by 4 bases and J by 1 base, with 14 bases between the two germline ends.

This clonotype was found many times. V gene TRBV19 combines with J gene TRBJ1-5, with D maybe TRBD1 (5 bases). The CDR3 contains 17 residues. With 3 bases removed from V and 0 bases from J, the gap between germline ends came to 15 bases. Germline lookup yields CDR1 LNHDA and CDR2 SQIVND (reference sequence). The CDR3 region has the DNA TGTGCCAGTAGTATCGGGGGTTGGAAAGATAGCAATCAGCCCCAGCATTTT. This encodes CASSIGGWKDSNQPQHF.

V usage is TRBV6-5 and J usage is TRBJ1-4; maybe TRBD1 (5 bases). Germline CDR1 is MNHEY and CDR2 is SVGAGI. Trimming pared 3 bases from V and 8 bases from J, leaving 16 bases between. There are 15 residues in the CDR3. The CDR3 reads CASSYAWKGREKLFF. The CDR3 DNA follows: TGTGCCAGCAGTTATGCGTGGAAGGGGCGAGAAAAACTGTTTTTT.

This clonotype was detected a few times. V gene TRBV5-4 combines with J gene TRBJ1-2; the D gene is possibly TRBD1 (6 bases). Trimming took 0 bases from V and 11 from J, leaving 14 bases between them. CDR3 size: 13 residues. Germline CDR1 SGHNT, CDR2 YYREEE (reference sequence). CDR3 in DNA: TGTGCCAGCAGCTTGGGGCAGGGGCGGTCGTACACCTTC. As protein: CASSLGQGRSYTF.

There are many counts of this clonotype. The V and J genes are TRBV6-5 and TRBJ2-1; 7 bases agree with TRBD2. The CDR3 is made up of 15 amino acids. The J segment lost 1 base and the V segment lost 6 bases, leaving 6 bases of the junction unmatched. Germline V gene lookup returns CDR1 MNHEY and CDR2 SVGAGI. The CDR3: CASSGDYLSYNEQFF. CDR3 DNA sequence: TGTGCCAGCAGCGGGGACTACCTATCCTACAATGAGCAGTTCTTC.

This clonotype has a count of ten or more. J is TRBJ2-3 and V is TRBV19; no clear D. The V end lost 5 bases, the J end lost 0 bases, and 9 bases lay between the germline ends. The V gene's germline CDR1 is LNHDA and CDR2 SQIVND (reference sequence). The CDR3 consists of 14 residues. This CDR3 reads CASSPRASTDTQYF. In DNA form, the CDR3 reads TGTGCCAGTAGTCCCCGGGCTAGCACAGATACGCAGTATTTT.

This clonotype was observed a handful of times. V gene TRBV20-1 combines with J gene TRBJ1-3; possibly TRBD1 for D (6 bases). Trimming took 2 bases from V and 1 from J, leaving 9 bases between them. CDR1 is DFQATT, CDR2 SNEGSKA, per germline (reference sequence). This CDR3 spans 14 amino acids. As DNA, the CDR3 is TGCAGTGCTAGAAACCAGGGGTCTGGAAACACCATATATTTT. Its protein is CSARNQGSGNTIYF.

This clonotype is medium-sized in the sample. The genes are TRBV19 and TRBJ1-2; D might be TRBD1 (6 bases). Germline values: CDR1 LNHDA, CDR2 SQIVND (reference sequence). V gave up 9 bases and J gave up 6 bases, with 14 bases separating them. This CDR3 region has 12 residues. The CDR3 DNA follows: TGTGCCAGCCACCGAGGGGGGGATGGCTACACCTTC. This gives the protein CASHRGGDGYTF.

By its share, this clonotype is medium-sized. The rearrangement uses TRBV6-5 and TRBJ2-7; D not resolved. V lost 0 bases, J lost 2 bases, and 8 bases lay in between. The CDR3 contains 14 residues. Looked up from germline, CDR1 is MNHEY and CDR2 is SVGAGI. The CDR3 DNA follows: TGTGCCAGCAGTTACTCCGACGTTACCTACGAGCAGTACTTC. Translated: CASSYSDVTYEQYF.

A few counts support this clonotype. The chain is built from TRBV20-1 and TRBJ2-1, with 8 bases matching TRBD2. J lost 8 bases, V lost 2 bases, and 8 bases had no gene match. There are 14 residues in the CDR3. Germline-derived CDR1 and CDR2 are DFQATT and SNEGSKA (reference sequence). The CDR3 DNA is TGCAGTGCTAGATTTGATCGGGGGGGTGATGAGCAGTTCTTC. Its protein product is CSARFDRGGDEQFF.

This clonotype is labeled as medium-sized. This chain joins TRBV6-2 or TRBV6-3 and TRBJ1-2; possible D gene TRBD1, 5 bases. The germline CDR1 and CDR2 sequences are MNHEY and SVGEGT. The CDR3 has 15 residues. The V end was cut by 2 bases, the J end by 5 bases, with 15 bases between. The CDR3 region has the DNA TGTGCCAGCAGTTACGGATCAGGGCCGGCTTATGGCTACACCTTC. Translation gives CASSYGSGPAYGYTF.

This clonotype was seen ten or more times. The CDR3 DNA is TGTGCCAGCAGTGACTACTTTCCGGGGAGCACTGAAGCTTTCTTT. As protein: CASSDYFPGSTEAFF. The chain joins TRBV6-1 to TRBJ1-1; D not resolved. CDR1 and CDR2 (germline): MNHNS, SASEGT. The CDR3 extends over 15 amino acids. V was trimmed by 3 bases and J by 4 bases, leaving 15 bases between them.

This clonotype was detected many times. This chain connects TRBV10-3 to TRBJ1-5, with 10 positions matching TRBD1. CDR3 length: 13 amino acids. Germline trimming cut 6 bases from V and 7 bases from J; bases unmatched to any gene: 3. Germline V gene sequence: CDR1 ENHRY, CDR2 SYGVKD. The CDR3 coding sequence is TGTGCCATCAGGGACAGGGGGGACCAGCCCCAGCATTTT. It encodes CAIRDRGDQPQHF.